This T cell receptor beta chain appears in the sequencing data of a study of blood T cell repertoires in COVID-19 (TCRdb year 2020). About the investigation overall: Samples covering the acute and convalescent phases of COVID-19 were provided by collaborators in the United States, Italy and Spain. The material from the prospective study consisted of cDNA or gDNA derived from T cells, B-cell-depleted T cells, or PBMCs. Deeply sampled blood TCRbeta repertoires from subjects exposed to, actively infected with, or recovered from COVID-19 were included in the dataset. The repertoires were released in a freely available public database intended as a resource for research on the immune response to SARS-CoV-2. Samples were obtained from the ongoing ImmuneRACE study (first 160 participants) and from over a thousand subjects provided by 6 global collaborators. A de-identified subject ID, COVID-19 status, age in years and sex were almost always included in the sample metadata. Where available, HLA class I and class II types were taken from metadata supplied by the sample provider and were not determined by assay-based typing. The paper's findings and limits, for the study overall: How much clinical and demographic metadata was included differed by source and by participant, and the metadata was provided uncurated.

To note about this clone: This receptor's antigen is unknown. No quality values exist for individual bases; no much larger clone is one base distant.

Trimming takes 5 bases off V and 6 bases off J; junction bases not matched to a gene: 9. The germline V gene (reference sequence) gives CDR1 as MNHEY and CDR2 as SMNVEV. From cysteine to phenylalanine, the CDR3 is 14 amino acids long. Just the 42-base CDR3 DNA is kept, in frame starting at base 1. TCRbeta CDR3 regions were amplified from genomic DNA by means of the immunoSEQ Assay, a bias-controlled multiplex PCR. The published analysis was carried out like this. Within the assay, amplification of reference gene primers was used to estimate how many nucleated cells each sample contained. To quantify the absolute abundance of each unique TCRbeta CDR3 rearrangement, sequence reads were collapsed and filtered. For each sample, productive Simpson clonality was calculated as the square root of Simpson's diversity index across productive rearrangements. TCRdb holds this immuneACCESS table with in-frame rearrangements only. Some clones are missing; in checked studies, unresolved V genes explain under half, and the rest has no known cause. That table supplies the V and J calls and clone size; D and trimming were determined from the DNA. This sample gives some 500,000 clones in total; around 90% of them show up just once. Around 8% of the sample rests with the top ten.

In Seattle, one collaborating source enrolled patients while the infection was active and tracked those patients longitudinally over the course of disease. The collaborating institutions used their own protocols to collect whole blood in K2EDTA tubes. For TCRbeta analysis, collaborators shipped samples as frozen whole blood, isolated PBMCs, or DNA extracted from either of those sample types. Rearrangement joined TRBV27 to TRBJ1-1, with TRBD1 identical over 7 junction bases. Sample: peripheral blood. This clonotype was obtained from a woman aged 50 to 65 with COVID-19, enrolled during active disease. The bases are TGTGCCAGCAGTCTTGACAGGGTGAGCCCTGAAGCTTTCTTT. Its product reads: CASSLDRVSPEAFF.